The rows below give T cell receptor beta chains drawn from one sample of a study of blood T cell repertoires in COVID-19. Sequenced by immunoSEQ multiplex PCR; TCRdb stores in-frame clones only, minus some. Here the sample spans approximately 240,000 clones, approximately 84% being singletons. The sample taken for sequencing was peripheral blood. The origin of the receptors is a woman aged 60 to 75 with acute or convalescent COVID-19. Each CDR3 is given with its conserved first and last residue. The D gene is left open where the match is weak. The listing skips clone size in some rows; elsewhere it reads once, few, many or a size class.

size: NA
J: TRBJ1-1
V: TRBV15
D: NA
DNA: TGTGCCACCAGCAGAGCATTACAGAACACTGAAGCTTTCTTT
CDR3: CATSRALQNTEAFF

size: once
J: TRBJ1-2
V: TRBV18
D: NA
DNA: TGTGCCAGCTCACCACGGTCCAGCGGCTATGGCTACACCTTC
CDR3: CASSPRSSGYGYTF

size: NA
J: TRBJ2-7
V: TRBV2
D: NA
DNA: TGTGCCAGCAGTGTTTATAGCCCCACAGGGGGGGCCGAGCAGTACTTC
CDR3: CASSVYSPTGGAEQYF

size: NA
J: TRBJ1-1
V: TRBV4-2
D: NA
DNA: TGTGCCAGCAGCCAAGAAGTTCTCCAGACAGGCGCCACTGAAGCTTTCTTT
CDR3: CASSQEVLQTGATEAFF

size: NA
J: TRBJ1-2
V: TRBV7-9
D: TRBD1
DNA: TGTGCCAGCAACCAGGTCCCGGACAGGGAACAAAACTATGGCTACACCTTC
CDR3: CASNQVPDREQNYGYTF

size: NA
J: TRBJ2-3
V: TRBV15
D: TRBD2
DNA: TGTGCCACCAGCAGACGGGCCGGCGGGGGGACCGCGGATACGCAGTATTTT
CDR3: CATSRRAGGGTADTQYF

size: few
J: TRBJ1-6
V: TRBV7-2
D: NA
DNA: TGTGCCAGCAGCTTATCAGGAAGTGGGGAGTCACCCCTCCACTTT
CDR3: CASSLSGSGESPLHF

size: NA
J: TRBJ1-4
V: TRBV29-1
D: TRBD1
DNA: TGCAGCGCCGCCCTCGACAGGGCTACGTTTTTT
CDR3: CSAALDRATFF

size: few
J: TRBJ2-1
V: TRBV4-1
D: TRBD2
DNA: TGCGCCAGCAGCCAAGGTAGCGGGGGCTACAATGAGCAGTTCTTC
CDR3: CASSQGSGGYNEQFF

size: NA
J: TRBJ2-2
V: TRBV7-9
D: NA
DNA: TGTGCCAGCAGCCCAAGCCTGAACACCGGGGAGCTGTTTTTT
CDR3: CASSPSLNTGELFF

size: NA
J: TRBJ1-2
V: TRBV5-1
D: TRBD1
DNA: TGCGCCAGCAGCTTGGGGCAGGGGGCCCTCTCTAACTATGGCTACACCTTC
CDR3: CASSLGQGALSNYGYTF

size: NA
J: TRBJ1-4
V: TRBV3-1/TRBV3-2
D: NA
DNA: TGTGCCAGCAGCCCTGACAGCTTAGGGGAAAAACTGTTTTTT
CDR3: CASSPDSLGEKLFF

size: NA
J: TRBJ1-4
V: TRBV6-5
D: NA
DNA: TGTGCCAGCAGTTACGGGGGGGCCGGAGAAAAACTGTTTTTT
CDR3: CASSYGGAGEKLFF

size: NA
J: TRBJ1-2
V: TRBV6-5
D: NA
DNA: TGTGCCAGCAGCCCGGACTATGGCTACACCTTC
CDR3: CASSPDYGYTF

size: NA
J: TRBJ1-5
V: TRBV20-1
D: TRBD1
DNA: TGCAGTGCTAGTGGGGGACAGCTAAATCAGCCCCAGCATTTT
CDR3: CSASGGQLNQPQHF

size: NA
J: TRBJ1-2
V: TRBV19
D: TRBD1
DNA: TGTGCCAGTAGTGCCACCGACAGGGAATTTTGGGATGGCTACACCTTC
CDR3: CASSATDREFWDGYTF

size: NA
J: TRBJ1-5
V: TRBV13
D: NA
DNA: TGTGCCAGCAGCCCCGGGCAGGGACAGCCCCAGCATTTT
CDR3: CASSPGQGQPQHF

size: NA
J: TRBJ2-5
V: TRBV9
D: TRBD1
DNA: TGTGCCAGCAGCGTAGAGGACAGGGGGGAGACCCAGTACTTC
CDR3: CASSVEDRGETQYF

size: NA
J: TRBJ2-7
V: TRBV7-9
D: NA
DNA: TGTGCCAGCAGCTTGGCCCAGGGTCACGAGCAGTACTTC
CDR3: CASSLAQGHEQYF

size: NA
J: TRBJ2-2
V: TRBV12-5
D: NA
DNA: TGTGCTAGTGGTTTGCCCCGGGTCTTCGCGAACACCGGGGAGCTGTTTTTT
CDR3: CASGLPRVFANTGELFF

size: NA
J: TRBJ1-1
V: TRBV12-3/TRBV12-4
D: NA
DNA: TGTGCCAGCAGACGCCATACATCCGTTGAAGCTTTCTTT
CDR3: CASRRHTSVEAFF

size: NA
J: TRBJ1-1
V: TRBV12-3/TRBV12-4
D: NA
DNA: TGTGCCAGCACCCGCACCACATCGGGAAAAGCTTTCTTT
CDR3: CASTRTTSGKAFF

size: NA
J: TRBJ1-2
V: TRBV5-6
D: TRBD1
DNA: TGTGCCAGCAGCCAACCGCCTTCCACAGGGGTATATGGCTACACCTTC
CDR3: CASSQPPSTGVYGYTF

size: NA
J: TRBJ2-1
V: TRBV7-2
D: NA
DNA: TGTGCCAGCAGCCGTAACAGGGATGAGCAGTTCTTC
CDR3: CASSRNRDEQFF

size: NA
J: TRBJ1-1
V: TRBV5-1
D: NA
DNA: TGCGCCAGCAGCTTAACCGGGAATAAGAACACTGAAGCTTTCTTT
CDR3: CASSLTGNKNTEAFF

size: NA
J: TRBJ1-1
V: TRBV2
D: TRBD1
DNA: TGTGCCAGGGGACAGGGGAACACTGAAGCTTTCTTT
CDR3: CARGQGNTEAFF

size: NA
J: TRBJ1-5
V: TRBV6-1
D: NA
DNA: TGTGCCAGCAGTGAATCAGGTCAAGGTCAGCCCCAGCATTTT
CDR3: CASSESGQGQPQHF

size: NA
J: TRBJ1-5
V: TRBV25-1
D: NA
DNA: TGTGCCAGCAGAGGGCAGGGTTCGGTTCGGCCCCAGCATTTT
CDR3: CASRGQGSVRPQHF

size: NA
J: TRBJ2-3
V: TRBV4-1
D: NA
DNA: TGCGCCAGTTCCTGGGCCTTGAAGGCAGATACGCAGTATTTT
CDR3: CASSWALKADTQYF

size: once
J: TRBJ1-4
V: TRBV5-1
D: TRBD1
DNA: TGCGCCAGCAGCTTAACAGGGGTTAATGAAAAACTGTTTTTT
CDR3: CASSLTGVNEKLFF

size: NA
J: TRBJ2-3
V: TRBV7-9
D: TRBD2
DNA: TGTGCCAGCACGCTAGCGGGGGGGCTCGATACGCAGTATTTT
CDR3: CASTLAGGLDTQYF

size: NA
J: TRBJ2-7
V: TRBV7-2
D: TRBD2
DNA: TGTGCCAGCAGCTTAGCGGGGACTAGCGGGGGGTACGAGCAGTACTTC
CDR3: CASSLAGTSGGYEQYF

size: few
J: TRBJ2-1
V: TRBV18
D: NA
DNA: TGTGCCAGCTCACCTGCAGGGCTTGGGGATGAGCAGTTCTTC
CDR3: CASSPAGLGDEQFF

size: NA
J: TRBJ1-2
V: TRBV2
D: NA
DNA: TGTGCCAGCAGTGCTTTGACACCTAACTATGGCTACACCTTC
CDR3: CASSALTPNYGYTF

size: NA
J: TRBJ1-4
V: TRBV24-1
D: NA
DNA: TGTGCCACCAGTGATTTATCGGTTGCAACTAATGAAAAACTGTTTTTT
CDR3: CATSDLSVATNEKLFF

size: NA
J: TRBJ2-5
V: TRBV19
D: TRBD2
DNA: TGTGCCACTAGCGGGGGGCGAGGGGAGACCCAGTACTTC
CDR3: CATSGGRGETQYF

size: few
J: TRBJ1-6
V: TRBV9
D: NA
DNA: TGTGCCAGCAGCGGGGGGGGTTCACCCCTCCACTTT
CDR3: CASSGGGSPLHF

size: NA
J: TRBJ1-1
V: TRBV7-2
D: TRBD1
DNA: TGTGCCAGCAGCCCAGGACAGGGCCCCACTGAAGCTTTCTTT
CDR3: CASSPGQGPTEAFF

size: NA
J: TRBJ2-1
V: TRBV4-2
D: TRBD2
DNA: TGTGCCAGCAGCCAAGAGCATTGGACTAGCGGGGGGGGCTCCTACAATGAGCAGTTCTTC
CDR3: CASSQEHWTSGGGSYNEQFF

size: NA
J: TRBJ1-6
V: TRBV10-2
D: NA
DNA: TGCGCCAGCAGTGATTTACGAGTAAATCTTAATTCACCCCTCCACTTT
CDR3: CASSDLRVNLNSPLHF

size: once
J: TRBJ1-2
V: TRBV27
D: TRBD1
DNA: TGTGCCAGCAGTCCCGAACACCCGGGACAGGGGAAGGGCTACACCTTC
CDR3: CASSPEHPGQGKGYTF

size: NA
J: TRBJ2-5
V: TRBV5-1
D: TRBD2
DNA: TGCGCCAGCAGGGTTGGGACTAGCGGGACCCAAGAGACCCAGTACTTC
CDR3: CASRVGTSGTQETQYF

size: once
J: TRBJ1-2
V: TRBV6-2/TRBV6-3
D: TRBD1
DNA: TGTGCCAGCAGACCTTTAGAAAGACAGGGGGGATATGGCTACACCTTC
CDR3: CASRPLERQGGYGYTF

size: NA
J: TRBJ1-1
V: TRBV6-1
D: TRBD1
DNA: TGTGCCAGCAGTGCTTTTACAGGGGGCTCGTGGGACACTGAAGCTTTCTTT
CDR3: CASSAFTGGSWDTEAFF

size: NA
J: TRBJ1-5
V: TRBV7-6
D: NA
DNA: TGTGCCAGCAGCTTAGGCGGCAGCGGCAATCAGCCCCAGCATTTT
CDR3: CASSLGGSGNQPQHF

size: NA
J: TRBJ1-2
V: TRBV7-8
D: NA
DNA: TGTGCCAGCAGCCCCCCAGAAATCACGAGGCCCGATGCCTACACCTTC
CDR3: CASSPPEITRPDAYTF

size: NA
J: TRBJ2-7
V: TRBV5-5
D: NA
DNA: TGTGCCAGCAGCAGCGGGGGACAGGGCTACGAGCAGTACTTC
CDR3: CASSSGGQGYEQYF

size: NA
J: TRBJ1-2
V: TRBV5-4
D: TRBD1
DNA: TGTGCCAGCAGCTGGAGGACAGGGGACTATGGCTACACCTTC
CDR3: CASSWRTGDYGYTF

size: NA
J: TRBJ1-1
V: TRBV6-5
D: NA
DNA: TGTGCCAGCAGTTGGACAGAGGGCACTGAAGCTTTCTTT
CDR3: CASSWTEGTEAFF

size: NA
J: TRBJ1-1
V: TRBV7-3
D: NA
DNA: TGTGCCAGCAGCCTTGAAGAAGGGACAAAGAACACTGAAGCTTTCTTT
CDR3: CASSLEEGTKNTEAFF

size: NA
J: TRBJ2-1
V: TRBV7-2
D: NA
DNA: TGTGCCAGCAGCTTTATTAACAATGAGCAGTTCTTC
CDR3: CASSFINNEQFF

size: few
J: TRBJ1-2
V: TRBV29-1
D: NA
DNA: TGCAGCGGGGAGACAGGTCGTGGCTACACCTTC
CDR3: CSGETGRGYTF

size: NA
J: TRBJ1-2
V: TRBV9
D: TRBD1
DNA: TGTGCCAGCAGCGCGCAGGGGGCATTTGGCTACACCTTC
CDR3: CASSAQGAFGYTF

size: few
J: TRBJ1-2
V: TRBV29-1
D: NA
DNA: TGCAGCGTTGAGGACATTGTCTATGGCTACACCTTC
CDR3: CSVEDIVYGYTF

size: NA
J: TRBJ1-2
V: TRBV5-6
D: TRBD1
DNA: TGTGCCAGCAGCGCGACAGGGAGTAGCTATGGCTACACCTTC
CDR3: CASSATGSSYGYTF

size: NA
J: TRBJ1-1
V: TRBV7-9
D: NA
DNA: TGTGCCAGCAGCTTCTCCGGAGGGGCAACGAACACTGAAGCTTTCTTT
CDR3: CASSFSGGATNTEAFF

size: NA
J: TRBJ1-2
V: TRBV11-2
D: TRBD1
DNA: TGTGCCAGCAGCTTAGGACAGGGGTGGCATGGCTACACCTTC
CDR3: CASSLGQGWHGYTF